The 26 T cell receptor beta chains below were found in one sample sequenced in a study of cytotoxic CD8 clonotypes in ibrutinib-treated CLL. TCRdb's copy holds only in-frame clones and misses some; the assay was immunoSEQ multiplex PCR. The data contain about 140,000 clones, 70% to 85% of them singletons. The specimen comprised PBMCs, sampled after 12 months of ibrutinib treatment. Every receptor here comes from a human donor with chronic lymphocytic leukemia.

This chain connects TRBV28 to TRBJ2-5; D tentatively fits TRBD1 or TRBD2 (6 bases each). Germline CDR1 reads MDHEN; CDR2 reads SYDVKM. The length of the CDR3 is 13 residues. V was clipped by 8 bases and J by 5 bases, with 15 bases between them. CDR3 sequence reads: CASALGGRETQYF. The CDR3, as DNA: TGTGCCAGCGCCTTGGGGGGCCGGGAGACCCAGTACTTC.

The chain combines TRBV27 with TRBJ2-3, with 9 bases aligning to TRBD1. Unmatched junction bases numbered 3, after V lost 0 bases and J lost 5 bases. The CDR3 loop spans 15 amino acids. CDR1 is MNHEY, CDR2 SMNVEV, per germline (reference sequence). CDR3 protein: CASSLSGTGLDTQYF. CDR3 nucleotides: TGTGCCAGCAGTTTATCGGGGACAGGGTTAGATACGCAGTATTTT.

The V gene is TRBV5-1, the J gene TRBJ2-1; D not certain. The V gene's germline CDR1 is SGHRS and CDR2 YFSETQ. The CDR3 contains 14 residues. Trimming removed 3 bases from V and 9 bases from J, with 16 bases in between. CDR3 sequence reads: CASSSGFSWGEQFF. CDR3 DNA sequence: TGCGCCAGCAGCTCCGGGTTCTCGTGGGGTGAGCAGTTCTTC.

The chain uses TRBV9 and TRBJ2-2, with TRBD1 identical over 7 bases. V shed 4 bases and J 3 bases; nucleotides not matched to a gene: 9. The CDR3 loop spans 16 amino acids. Per the germline V gene, CDR1 is SGDLS and CDR2 is YYNGEE. The CDR3 coding sequence is TGTGCCAGCAGCCCCTCAGGACAGGTACACACCGGGGAGCTGTTTTTT. It codes for CASSPSGQVHTGELFF.

The chain has TRBV7-9 and TRBJ1-2; D gene uncertain. Trimming stripped 7 bases from V and 4 bases from J, with 16 bases between. There are 14 residues in the CDR3. CDR1 SEHNR and CDR2 FQNEAQ come from the germline V gene (reference sequence). DNA of the CDR3: TGTGCCAGCAACTCCAACGGGGTTATCTATGGCTACACCTTC. This translates into CASNSNGVIYGYTF.

V and J are TRBV5-1 and TRBJ2-7, with D hard to call. With 4 bases removed from V and 6 bases from J, the gap between germline ends came to 14 bases. Germline CDR1 SGHRS, CDR2 YFSETQ. The CDR3 extends over 13 amino acids. CDR3 in amino acids: CASSAETSSEQYF. The CDR3 DNA reads as TGCGCCAGCAGCGCCGAGACCAGCTCCGAGCAGTACTTC.

The V call is TRBV7-2, the J call TRBJ1-1; D gene uncertain. The germline gives CDR1 SGHTA, CDR2 FQGNSA. V lost 1 base to trimming and J lost 0 bases, with 9 bases between them. The CDR3 length is 15 residues. In nucleotides, the CDR3 is TGTGCCAGCAGCTTAGAGCTCGGGATGAACACTGAAGCTTTCTTT. Protein: CASSLELGMNTEAFF.

This rearrangement joins TRBV5-1 to TRBJ2-3; 10 bases fit TRBD1. Germline values: CDR1 SGHRS, CDR2 YFSETQ. V lost 0 bases to trimming and J lost 5 bases; unmatched junction nucleotides: 6. This CDR3 comprises 16 residues. Written as DNA, the CDR3 is TGCGCCAGCAGCTTGGCGGGGACAGGGGTTTTAGATACGCAGTATTTT. It yields the protein CASSLAGTGVLDTQYF. Looking up the rest from reference TRBV5-1 and TRBJ2-3 gives the full variable domain: KAGVTQTPRYLIKTRGQQVTLSCSPISGHRSVSWYQQTPGQGLQFLFEYFSETQRNKGNFPGRFSGRQFSNSRSEMNVSTLELGDSALYLCASSLAGTGVLDTQYFGPGTRLTVL.

V is TRBV6-5 and J is TRBJ2-1; D gene unclear. CDR3 size: 12 residues. From germline, CDR1 is MNHEY and CDR2 SVGAGI. V was cut by 7 bases and J by 7 bases, with 11 bases left in between. In DNA, the CDR3 is TGTGCCAGCACTACAAATTTAAATGAGCAGTTCTTC. This translates into CASTTNLNEQFF.

The chain has TRBV4-3 and TRBJ2-7; TRBD2 agrees at 13 bases. CDR3 size: 15 residues. Trimming removed 4 bases from V and 8 bases from J; junction bases left unmatched: 8. Per the germline V gene, CDR1 is LGHNA and CDR2 is YSLEER. In nucleotides, the CDR3 is TGCGCCAGCAGCCGCGACGGGACTAGCGGGATACAGCAGTACTTC. Translated, it gives CASSRDGTSGIQQYF.

V gene TRBV5-6 combines with J gene TRBJ2-1; TRBD1 agrees at 9 bases. V lost 4 bases and J lost 8; bases outside the gene matches: 10. The CDR3 extends over 15 amino acids. Looked up from germline, CDR1 is SGHDT and CDR2 is YYEEEE. The DNA of the CDR3 is TGTGCCAGCAGCCTCCGGGACAGGGCATGGTATGAGCAGTTCTTC. As protein: CASSLRDRAWYEQFF.

The J gene is TRBJ2-1, the V gene TRBV6-5; 16 bases line up with TRBD2. CDR1 MNHEY and CDR2 SVGAGI come from the germline V gene. The CDR3 sequence is 16 residues long. Germline trimming cut 2 bases from V and 9 bases from J; bases unmatched to any gene: 4. The CDR3 sequence: CASSYTGLAGGLEQFF. CDR3 coding DNA: TGTGCCAGCAGTTACACGGGACTAGCGGGAGGGCTTGAGCAGTTCTTC.

This chain joins TRBV2 and TRBJ2-6; TRBD1 aligns across 10 bases. CDR1 is SNHLY, CDR2 FYNNEI, per germline. The CDR3 runs to 17 residues. V was pared by 8 bases and J by 4 bases, with 11 bases of the junction left unmatched. The CDR3 DNA reads as TGTGCCAGCTCGAGGACAGGGGGGGCCCTCGGGGCCAACGTCCTGACTTTC. Amino acid sequence: CASSRTGGALGANVLTF. The full variable domain, completed using reference TRBV2 and TRBJ2-6, is EPEVTQTPSHQVTQMGQEVILRCVPISNHLYFYWYRQILGQKVEFLVSFYNNEISEKSEIFDDQFSVERPDGSNFTLKIRSTKLEDSAMYFCASSRTGGALGANVLTFGAGSRLTVL.

The chain couples TRBV5-1 to TRBJ2-5, with D unclear. The DNA end lines up better with TRBJ2-7; the J call may be wrong. The germline V gene encodes CDR1 SGHRS and CDR2 YFSETQ. CDR3 size: 14 residues. The CDR3 DNA is TGCGCCAGCAGCTCGGCCGAGGTGGGTGACGAGCAGTACTTC. Protein product: CASSSAEVGDEQYF.

The genes are TRBV5-5 and TRBJ2-2; 7 bases are a match to TRBD1. V lost 3 bases to trimming and J lost 0 bases; unmatched junction nucleotides: 2. This CDR3 is built from 15 residues. Looked up from germline, CDR1 is SGHKS and CDR2 is YYEKEE (reference sequence). This CDR3 reads CASSSGTANTGELFF. DNA for the CDR3: TGTGCCAGCAGCTCTGGGACAGCGAACACCGGGGAGCTGTTTTTT.

J is TRBJ1-4 and V is TRBV29-1; D remains unclear. Germline CDR1 is SQVTM and CDR2 is ANQGSEA. Trimming cost V 4 bases and J 7 bases, with 10 bases left between them. The CDR3 contains 12 residues. The DNA for the CDR3 is TGCAGCGTTGGGACGGGGAGTGAAAAACTGTTTTTT. Encoded protein: CSVGTGSEKLFF.

V gene TRBV6-6 combines with J gene TRBJ2-7; D might be TRBD2 (5 bases). This CDR3 spans 13 amino acids. Germline V gene lookup returns CDR1 MNHNY and CDR2 SVGAGI (reference sequence). V lost 7 bases, J lost 7 bases, and 17 bases lay in between. The CDR3 loop reads CASIAGPRGEQYF. The CDR3 DNA is TGTGCCAGCATCGCCGGGCCTCGAGGGGAGCAGTACTTC.

V gene TRBV7-2 combines with J gene TRBJ1-6; no clear D. CDR3 length: 15 amino acids. V lost 1 base, J lost 10 bases, and 14 bases lay in between. Per the germline V gene, CDR1 is SGHTA and CDR2 is FQGNSA. CDR3 nucleotides: TGTGCCAGCAGCTTAGGGGAGGTGACGTACTCACCCCTCCACTTT. Amino acids: CASSLGEVTYSPLHF.

The rearrangement joins TRBV6-6 to TRBJ1-5; 12 nucleotides agree with TRBD1. This CDR3 has 15 residues. Germline-derived CDR1 and CDR2 are MNHNY and SVGAGI (reference sequence). V was clipped by 6 bases and J by 6 bases; unmatched bases: 6. The DNA of the CDR3 is TGTGCCAGCAGACCGGGACAGGGGGCAATTCAGCCCCAGCATTTT. Amino acids: CASRPGQGAIQPQHF.

The genes are TRBV27 and TRBJ2-7, with a weak D call TRBD2 (7 bases). The CDR3 spans 14 residues. V was cut by 7 bases and J by 5 bases, with 18 bases left in between. The germline gives CDR1 MNHEY, CDR2 SMNVEV (reference sequence). This CDR3 is CASKGGDHRNEQYF. The DNA for the CDR3 is TGTGCCAGCAAAGGGGGGGACCATAGGAACGAGCAGTACTTC.

The chain has TRBV4-2 and TRBJ2-3; TRBD2 matches 7 bases. There are 16 residues in the CDR3. Germline V lookup: CDR1 LGHNA, CDR2 YNFKEQ. V lost 5 bases, J lost 2 bases, and 10 bases stayed unmatched. Written as DNA, the CDR3 is TGTGCCAGCAGCGTAGGGAGCGGGGACGTCACAGATACGCAGTATTTT. Translating gives CASSVGSGDVTDTQYF.

The chain combines TRBV6-5 with TRBJ1-1; D ambiguous. The V end lost 3 bases, the J end lost 5 bases, and 10 bases lay between the germline ends. Germline loops: CDR1 MNHEY, CDR2 SVGAGI. CDR3 length: 13 amino acids. The CDR3 DNA reads TGTGCCAGCAGTTATTCGACGGTGACTGAAGCTTTCTTT. Residues: CASSYSTVTEAFF.

The chain carries TRBV13 and TRBJ2-7, with D possibly being TRBD1 (5 bases). This CDR3 region has 13 residues. The germline V gene encodes CDR1 PRHDT and CDR2 FYEKMQ (reference sequence). V was shortened by 3 bases and J by 2 bases, with 8 bases between the two germline ends. In DNA, the CDR3 is TGTGCCAGCAGCTTGGGGCCCACCTACGAGCAGTACTTC. Encoded protein: CASSLGPTYEQYF.

In this sample, this clone turned up a few times. V is TRBV6-5 and J is TRBJ1-6; TRBD1 might be the D (5 bases). CDR1 MNHEY and CDR2 SVGAGI come from the germline V gene. The CDR3 runs to 15 residues. Trimming took 5 bases from V and 4 from J, leaving 12 bases between them. The CDR3 coding sequence is TGTGCCAGCAGTAAGGACACCTTGTATAATTCACCCCTCCACTTT. This codes for CASSKDTLYNSPLHF.

The V gene is TRBV28, the J gene TRBJ1-4, with 7 nucleotides matching TRBD1. The V gene end was trimmed by 6 bases and the J gene end by 0 bases; junction bases not matched to a gene: 4. CDR1 MDHEN and CDR2 SYDVKM come from the germline V gene. The CDR3 consists of 15 residues. CDR3 protein: CASSPDRATNEKLFF. The CDR3 region has the DNA TGTGCCAGCAGCCCTGACAGGGCAACTAATGAAAAACTGTTTTTT. The variable domain in full, completed from reference TRBV28 and TRBJ1-4, reads DVKVTQSSRYLVKRTGEKVFLECVQDMDHENMFWYRQDPGLGLRLIYFSYDVKMKEKGDIPEGYSVSREKKERFSLILESASTNQTSMYLCASSPDRATNEKLFFGSGTQLSVL.

The chain is built from TRBV19 and TRBJ2-5; D is perhaps TRBD1 (5 bases). The V gene's germline CDR1 is LNHDA and CDR2 SQIVND (reference sequence). The V end lost 3 bases, the J end lost 4 bases, and 15 bases lay between the germline ends. This CDR3 is 15 amino acids long. CDR3 in DNA: TGTGCCAGTAGTATTATCCCAGGGAAGTTAGAGACCCAGTACTTC. Its translation: CASSIIPGKLETQYF.